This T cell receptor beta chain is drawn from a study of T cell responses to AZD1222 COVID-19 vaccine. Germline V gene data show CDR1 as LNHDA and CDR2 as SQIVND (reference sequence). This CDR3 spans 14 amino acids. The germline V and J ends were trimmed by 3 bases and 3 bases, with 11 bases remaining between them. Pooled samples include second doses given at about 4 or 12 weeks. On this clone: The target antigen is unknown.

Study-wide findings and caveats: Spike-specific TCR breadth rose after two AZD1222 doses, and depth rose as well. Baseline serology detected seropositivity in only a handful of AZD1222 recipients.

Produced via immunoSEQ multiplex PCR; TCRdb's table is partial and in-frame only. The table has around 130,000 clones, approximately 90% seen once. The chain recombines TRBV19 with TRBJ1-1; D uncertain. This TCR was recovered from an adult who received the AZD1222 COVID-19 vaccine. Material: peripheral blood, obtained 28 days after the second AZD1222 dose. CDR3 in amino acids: CASSIRVGDTEAFF. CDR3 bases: TGTGCCAGTAGTATCCGGGTGGGTGACACTGAAGCTTTCTTT.